The 17 T cell receptor beta chains below were found in one sample sequenced in a study of T cell changes during pregnancy in multiple sclerosis. Profiled with immunoSEQ multiplex PCR; TCRdb holds only in-frame clones, not every one. The table records about 46,000 clones, roughly 90% of them present only once. The material sequenced was CD8+ T cells from peripheral blood mononuclear cells, taken in the second trimester of pregnancy. The receptors stem from a female donor with multiple sclerosis, enrolled in a pregnancy study.

The chain is built from TRBV29-1 and TRBJ2-7, with D tentatively TRBD2 (5 bases). The CDR3 has 13 residues. Between the trimmed V and J ends, which lost 4 bases and 3 bases, there was a span of 13 bases. Germline values: CDR1 SQVTM, CDR2 ANQGSEA. CDR3 region: CSVGWTGYYEQYF. CDR3 nucleotides: TGCAGCGTTGGCTGGACTGGGTACTACGAGCAGTACTTC.

The chain joins TRBV7-3 to TRBJ1-1, with 7 bases matching TRBD1. V trimming: 2 bases; J trimming: 8 bases; junction bases outside the gene matches: 5. CDR1 and CDR2 (germline): SGHTA, FQGTGA. The CDR3 contains 13 residues. The CDR3, as DNA: TGTGCCAGCAGCTTAGGGGGGACAGCAGAAGCTTTCTTT. Translating gives CASSLGGTAEAFF.

This chain connects TRBV7-6 to TRBJ2-2, with TRBD1 identical over 11 bases. Germline assignment: CDR1 SGHVS and CDR2 FNYEAQ. Trimming took 11 bases from V and 8 from J; bases not matched to a gene: 1. The CDR3 contains 11 residues. CDR3 DNA: TGTGCCGGACAGGGGGCGGGGGAGCTGTTTTTT. Its protein product is CAGQGAGELFF.

This clone appeared once. This chain connects TRBV9 to TRBJ1-1; 9 bases fit TRBD1. Unmatched junction bases numbered 15, after V lost 0 bases and J lost 6 bases. This CDR3 spans 18 amino acids. Germline loops: CDR1 SGDLS, CDR2 YYNGEE. CDR3 DNA sequence: TGTGCCAGCAGCGTAGGTCGGGACAGGGCAGAGGCCTTGGCTGAAGCTTTCTTT. It encodes CASSVGRDRAEALAEAFF. Based on the CDR3 plus reference TRBV9 and TRBJ1-1, the full variable domain is DSGVTQTPKHLITATGQRVTLRCSPRSGDLSVYWYQQSLDQGLQFLIQYYNGEERAKGNILERFSAQQFPDLHSELNLSSLELGDSALYFCASSVGRDRAEALAEAFFGQGTRLTVV.

The chain joins TRBV9 to TRBJ2-5, with D maybe TRBD1 (6 bases). Trimming stripped 2 bases from V and 0 bases from J, with 17 bases between. The CDR3 contains 17 residues. Germline assignment: CDR1 SGDLS and CDR2 YYNGEE. CDR3 in DNA: TGTGCCAGCAGCGTCGAAGGGGGAGTCCCTTACCAAGAGACCCAGTACTTC. It yields the protein CASSVEGGVPYQETQYF.

The chain recombines TRBV7-9 with TRBJ1-1; 8 nucleotides match TRBD1. V was pared by 3 bases and J by 9 bases, with 12 bases of the junction left unmatched. Germline V CDR1 and CDR2: SEHNR, FQNEAQ (reference sequence). The length of the CDR3 is 15 residues. The DNA for the CDR3 is TGTGCCAGCAGCTTCGACAGGGGAGATAGGTCTAAAGCTTTCTTT. The encoded protein is CASSFDRGDRSKAFF.

The J gene is TRBJ2-1, the V gene TRBV27, with 9 bases that match TRBD2. Trimming removed 3 bases from V and 3 bases from J; junction bases left unmatched: 3. The CDR3 is 15 amino acids. In germline, CDR1 is MNHEY, CDR2 SMNVEV (reference sequence). This chain's CDR3 is CASSLASGDYNEQFF. In nucleotides, the CDR3 is TGTGCCAGCAGTTTGGCTAGCGGGGACTACAATGAGCAGTTCTTC.

This clone was counted between two and nine times. The gene calls are TRBV14 and TRBJ2-1; 9 bases fit TRBD1. The germline CDR1 and CDR2 sequences are SGHDN and FVKESK. This CDR3 has 18 residues. V lost 0 bases and J lost 7; bases outside the gene matches: 13. The CDR3 sequence is CASSQEEWTGAYGNEQFF. Written as DNA, the CDR3 is TGTGCCAGCAGCCAAGAGGAATGGACAGGGGCCTATGGAAATGAGCAGTTCTTC.

The chain carries TRBV23-1 and TRBJ2-7; TRBD1 agrees at 11 bases. TRBV23-1 belongs to the ORF category, with a function that is uncertain. V dropped 4 bases and J dropped 1; count of bases not matched to a gene: 9. The CDR3 is 17 amino acids. The CDR3 DNA sequence: TGCGCCAGCAGTCCTTGGCCGGGACAGGGGGATTCCTACGAGCAGTACTTC. Protein: CASSPWPGQGDSYEQYF.

This chain's CDR3 is CASSSGGYNTQYF. The CDR3 DNA is TGTGCCAGTAGCTCGGGGGGATACAATACGCAGTATTTT. The chain has TRBV19 and TRBJ2-3; 7 bases are shared with TRBD2. The V and J ends lost 6 bases and 7 bases, in that order; junction bases with no gene match: 7. The CDR3 consists of 13 residues. Germline CDR1 and CDR2: LNHDA and SQIVND (reference sequence).

The rearrangement joins TRBV14 to TRBJ2-1, with unresolved D. CDR1 is SGHDN and CDR2 is FVKESK in the germline V gene. Between the trimmed V and J ends, which lost 1 base and 6 bases, there was a span of 10 bases. CDR3 length equals 14 residues. Here the CDR3 reads CASSQVSYGNEQFF. In DNA form, the CDR3 reads TGTGCCAGCAGCCAAGTTTCCTACGGCAATGAGCAGTTCTTC.

The V and J genes are TRBV2 and TRBJ2-1, with 7 bases lining up with TRBD1. V lost 3 bases, J lost 3 bases, and 5 bases stayed unmatched. Per the germline V gene, CDR1 is SNHLY and CDR2 is FYNNEI. CDR3 length: 15 amino acids. The CDR3 sequence: CASSEGDRVYNEQFF. CDR3 coding DNA: TGTGCCAGCAGTGAGGGAGACAGGGTCTACAATGAGCAGTTCTTC.

The chain has TRBV4-1 and TRBJ1-1, with 7 bases identical to TRBD1. V shed 4 bases and J 9 bases; nucleotides not matched to a gene: 2. The germline gives CDR1 MGHRA, CDR2 YSYEKL. The length of the CDR3 is 11 residues. This chain's CDR3 is CASSRQGQAFF. CDR3 in DNA: TGCGCCAGCAGCCGACAGGGACAAGCTTTCTTT.

This sequence joins TRBV12-5 and TRBJ1-3; 7 bases align to TRBD1. CDR1 is LGHNT and CDR2 is FRNRAP in the germline V gene. CDR3 length: 14 residues. The V and J ends lost 5 bases and 2 bases, in that order; junction bases with no gene match: 3. The CDR3 sequence: CASGDRATGNTIYF. In DNA, the CDR3 is TGTGCTAGTGGTGACAGGGCGACTGGAAACACCATATATTTT.

CDR3 residues: CASSLGDRAPYEQYF. The DNA of the CDR3 is TGTGCCAGCAGCTTGGGGGACAGGGCCCCCTACGAGCAGTACTTC. This chain links TRBV5-5 with TRBJ2-7, with 9 bases identical to TRBD1. Germline V gene data show CDR1 as SGHKS and CDR2 as YYEKEE (reference sequence). The V and J ends lost 0 bases and 2 bases, in that order; junction bases with no gene match: 3. This CDR3 spans 15 amino acids.

The chain couples TRBV7-3 to TRBJ2-7; D is undetermined. The CDR3 loop spans 13 amino acids. V was clipped by 0 bases and J by 0 bases, with 3 bases between them. Germline V gene lookup returns CDR1 SGHTA and CDR2 FQGTGA. The CDR3 DNA reads as TGTGCCAGCAGCTTAACAGCCTCCTACGAGCAGTACTTC. Protein: CASSLTASYEQYF.

This clone was counted once. The V gene is TRBV9, the J gene TRBJ2-7; 8 positions match TRBD1. Germline CDR1 reads SGDLS; CDR2 reads YYNGEE. Trimming cost V 3 bases and J 4 bases; bases outside gene matches: 9. The CDR3 is made up of 15 amino acids. The CDR3 coding sequence is TGTGCCAGCAGCGAAGGACAGGGAGCGATTTACGAGCAGTACTTC. Its translation is CASSEGQGAIYEQYF.